A single sample is the source of the 22 T cell receptor beta chains below, sequenced in a study of cytomegalovirus exposure and HLA in healthy donors. The PCR was carried out with 60 Vbeta primers and 13 Jbeta primers. Only in-frame clones appear in the TCRdb table, and some are missing; sequencing was by immunoSEQ multiplex PCR. The repertoire holds fewer than 250,000 clones, roughly three quarters seen once, with 0.39% in the top ten. Material for sequencing was PBMCs. Every receptor here comes from a male donor in good health and CMV-seropositive.

The V gene is TRBV7-2, the J gene TRBJ2-7; perhaps TRBD2 as D (5 bases). Germline CDR1 SGHTA, CDR2 FQGNSA. The CDR3 extends over 14 amino acids. The V gene lost 3 bases and the J gene lost 3 bases, with 12 bases spanning the gap. In DNA form, the CDR3 reads TGTGCCAGCAGCTTCCGTCCGGACTTCTACGAGCAGTACTTC. Translating it yields CASSFRPDFYEQYF.

The table lists this clone with a count of one. The rearrangement uses TRBV7-3 and TRBJ2-3, with 7 bases lining up with TRBD2. V gave up 5 bases and J gave up 9 bases; unmatched junction bases: 8. This CDR3 region has 13 residues. Germline CDR1 is SGHTA and CDR2 is FQGTGA. Here the CDR3 DNA reads TGTGCCAGCAGCCCCAGTGGGAGGGAAACGCAGTATTTT. Encoded protein: CASSPSGRETQYF. The entire variable domain, with the rest obtained from reference TRBV7-3 and TRBJ2-3, is as follows: GAGVSQTPSNKVTEKGKYVELRCDPISGHTALYWYRQSLGQGPEFLIYFQGTGAADDSGLPNDRFFAVRPEGSVSTLKIQRTERGDSAVYLCASSPSGRETQYFGPGTRLTVL.

The chain carries TRBV7-2 and TRBJ1-1, with D perhaps matching TRBD1 (6 bases). The germline CDR1 and CDR2 sequences are SGHTA and FQGNSA. The length of the CDR3 is 11 residues. The ends were cut back, 5 bases at V and 11 bases at J, with 12 bases in the middle. CDR3 sequence: CASSIQGVAFF. The CDR3 DNA reads as TGTGCCAGCAGCATACAGGGAGTCGCTTTCTTT.

The CDR3 loop reads CASRLDSNTEAFF. The CDR3 coding sequence is TGTGCCAGCAGACTCGATTCGAACACTGAAGCTTTCTTT. The chain combines TRBV7-8 with TRBJ1-1, with D unresolved. V lost 6 bases and J 1 base, leaving 9 bases between the germline ends. CDR3 length: 13 amino acids. Germline lookup yields CDR1 SGHVS and CDR2 FQNEAQ.

V gene TRBV7-7 combines with J gene TRBJ2-3; perhaps TRBD2 as D (6 bases). This CDR3 comprises 14 residues. The ends were cut back, 3 bases at V and 2 bases at J, with 9 bases in the middle. Germline CDR1 is SSHAT and CDR2 is FNYEAQ (reference sequence). The CDR3 region is CASSFAGLTDTQYF. DNA for the CDR3: TGTGCCAGCAGCTTTGCGGGGCTCACAGATACGCAGTATTTT.

The chain joins TRBV5-6 to TRBJ2-5, with 10 bases aligning to TRBD1. Per germline, CDR1 SGHDT and CDR2 YYEEEE. The CDR3 consists of 15 residues. V gave up 1 base and J gave up 5 bases; unmatched junction bases: 5. The CDR3 region has the DNA TGTGCCAGCAGCTTGCCGACAGGGGGCGGCGAGACCCAGTACTTC. Translated: CASSLPTGGGETQYF.

The chain is built from TRBV6-5 and TRBJ1-5; 8 bases match TRBD1. J was trimmed by 2 bases and V by 9 bases; bases with no gene match: 9. The CDR3 covers 15 residues. Germline CDR1 MNHEY, CDR2 SVGAGI. CDR3 nucleotide sequence: TGTGCCAGTTCGACCCAGGGGGCCGGCAATCAGCCCCAGCATTTT. Encoded protein: CASSTQGAGNQPQHF.

This chain links TRBV18 with TRBJ1-1; no clear D. CDR3 size: 14 residues. V was clipped by 4 bases and J by 10 bases, with 19 bases between them. Germline V gene lookup returns CDR1 KGHSH and CDR2 LQKENI. The CDR3 loop is CASSRGLWGARAFF. The CDR3 nucleotides read TGTGCCAGCTCACGCGGGTTATGGGGAGCTCGAGCTTTCTTT. Together with reference TRBV18 and TRBJ1-1, the CDR3 gives the full variable domain: NAGVMQNPRHLVRRRGQEARLRCSPMKGHSHVYWYRQLPEEGLKFMVYLQKENIIDESGMPKERFSAEFPKEGPSILRIQQVVRGDSAAYFCASSRGLWGARAFFGQGTRLTVV.

This chain joins TRBV19 and TRBJ2-3, with 7 bases fitting TRBD2. Germline V gene sequence: CDR1 LNHDA, CDR2 SQIVND (reference sequence). The ends lost 10 bases at V and 5 bases at J; junction bases unmatched: 15. The CDR3 contains 15 residues. The CDR3, as DNA: TGTGCCACCAAAACTCTCGCGGGAGTTGGAGATACGCAGTATTTT. This encodes CATKTLAGVGDTQYF.

The rearrangement joins TRBV5-1 to TRBJ1-1; D may be TRBD1 (5 bases). Germline CDR1 and CDR2: SGHRS and YFSETQ. Between the trimmed V and J ends, which lost 0 bases and 0 bases, there was a span of 12 bases. This CDR3 has 16 residues. CDR3 loop: CASSLAHRQMNTEAFF. The CDR3 DNA follows: TGCGCCAGCAGCTTGGCCCACAGGCAGATGAACACTGAAGCTTTCTTT.

The gene calls are TRBV29-1 and TRBJ2-7, with D maybe TRBD2 (6 bases). This CDR3 comprises 13 residues. Deletions cut 8 bases from V and 5 bases from J, with 19 bases between. CDR1 SQVTM and CDR2 ANQGSEA come from the germline V gene. The CDR3 region is CSSVLGGSNEQYF. CDR3 nucleotide sequence: TGCAGCTCCGTCCTAGGAGGGAGCAACGAGCAGTACTTC.

The genes are TRBV7-3 and TRBJ1-1; 7 bases align to TRBD1. V was pared by 3 bases and J by 1 base, with 5 bases of the junction left unmatched. The germline V gene has CDR1 SGHTA and CDR2 FQGTGA. The CDR3 loop spans 15 amino acids. DNA of the CDR3: TGTGCCAGCAGCTTTGGCGACAGGGCGAACACTGAAGCTTTCTTT. Its protein product is CASSFGDRANTEAFF.

The V and J genes are TRBV5-4 and TRBJ2-3; perhaps TRBD2 as D (5 bases). The CDR3 totals 13 residues. V lost 0 bases, J lost 6 bases, and 8 bases lay in between. The germline gives CDR1 SGHNT, CDR2 YYREEE (reference sequence). CDR3 protein: CASSLEGGDTQYF. The DNA for the CDR3 is TGTGCCAGCAGCTTGGAGGGCGGGGATACGCAGTATTTT.

The V and J genes are TRBV19 and TRBJ2-4, with D maybe TRBD2 (5 bases). V lost 1 base to trimming and J lost 1 base, with 5 bases between them. Germline lookup yields CDR1 LNHDA and CDR2 SQIVND (reference sequence). This CDR3 comprises 14 residues. As DNA, the CDR3 is TGTGCCAGTAGTATAGGAGGGGCCAAAAACATTCAGTACTTC. Protein sequence: CASSIGGAKNIQYF.

The chain employs TRBV14 and TRBJ1-3; no clear D. Germline V CDR1 and CDR2: SGHDN, FVKESK. The CDR3 contains 15 residues. Trimming left V 2 bases short and J 0 bases short, with 8 bases between. CDR3 loop: CASSQMRYSGNTIYF. The CDR3 bases are TGTGCCAGCAGCCAAATGAGGTACTCTGGAAACACCATATATTTT.

V gene TRBV30 combines with J gene TRBJ1-1; D is perhaps TRBD1 (5 bases). Germline CDR1 and CDR2: GTSNPN and SVGIG (reference sequence). This CDR3 contains 12 residues. Trimming removed 3 bases from V and 4 bases from J, with 9 bases in between. CDR3 nucleotide sequence: TGTGCCTGGAGCCCAGACAGCACTGAAGCTTTCTTT. It encodes CAWSPDSTEAFF.

J is TRBJ1-4 and V is TRBV7-9; maybe TRBD1 (6 bases). Germline loops: CDR1 SEHNR, CDR2 FQNEAQ (reference sequence). V lost 6 bases, J lost 5 bases, and 10 bases lay in between. This CDR3 has 13 residues. The CDR3 region is CASRRTVNEKLFF. CDR3 nucleotides: TGTGCCAGCAGGCGGACAGTGAATGAAAAACTGTTTTTT.

This clone was found once. The same CDR3 also results from other DNA sequences found in this sample. The rearrangement joins TRBV10-1 to TRBJ2-1; 8 nucleotides match TRBD1. Germline V CDR1 and CDR2: WNHNN, SYGVQD (reference sequence). The CDR3 is 13 amino acids. With V trimmed by 5 bases and J by 7 bases, 4 bases remained unmatched. The CDR3 here is CASSRDRTNEQFF. CDR3 DNA: TGCGCCAGCAGTAGGGACAGGACGAATGAGCAGTTCTTC.

The J gene is TRBJ1-5, the V gene TRBV7-2; D is undetermined. Germline CDR1 is SGHTA and CDR2 is FQGNSA. V lost 1 base and J 2 bases, leaving 9 bases between the germline ends. This CDR3 is built from 15 residues. CDR3: CASSLEFGGNQPQHF. The CDR3 DNA sequence: TGTGCCAGCAGCTTAGAGTTCGGGGGCAATCAGCCCCAGCATTTT. The full variable domain, in which reference TRBV7-2 and TRBJ1-5 provide the parts outside the CDR3, is GAGVSQSPSNKVTEKGKDVELRCDPISGHTALYWYRQSLGQGLEFLIYFQGNSAPDKSGLPSDRFSAERTGGSVSTLTIQRTQQEDSAVYLCASSLEFGGNQPQHFGDGTRLSIL.

The chain carries TRBV5-1 and TRBJ2-3, with D possibly TRBD2 on 6 matching bases. CDR1 SGHRS and CDR2 YFSETQ come from the germline V gene. Trimming took off 5 bases at V and 5 bases at J, with 15 bases between the two ends. This CDR3 has 14 residues. The CDR3 protein is CASRGGSGGDTQYF. For the CDR3, the DNA is TGCGCCAGCAGGGGGGGTAGCGGTGGAGATACGCAGTATTTT. Combining the CDR3 with reference TRBV5-1 and TRBJ2-3 gives the whole variable domain KAGVTQTPRYLIKTRGQQVTLSCSPISGHRSVSWYQQTPGQGLQFLFEYFSETQRNKGNFPGRFSGRQFSNSRSEMNVSTLELGDSALYLCASRGGSGGDTQYFGPGTRLTVL.

The genes are TRBV9 and TRBJ2-1; TRBD1 matches 7 bases. The CDR3 spans 14 residues. After removal of 4 bases from V and 2 bases from J, the junction contained 3 bases not matched to a gene. The V gene's germline CDR1 is SGDLS and CDR2 YYNGEE. As DNA, the CDR3 is TGTGCCAGCAGCTGGGGGACAGCCTACAATGAGCAGTTCTTC. Translation gives CASSWGTAYNEQFF.

The chain combines TRBV19 with TRBJ2-5, with D possibly matching TRBD2 (5 bases). V was pared by 1 base and J by 3 bases, with 6 bases between. CDR1 LNHDA and CDR2 SQIVND come from the germline V gene (reference sequence). The CDR3 contains 13 residues. This CDR3 is CASSIGGKETQYF. Here the CDR3 DNA reads TGTGCCAGTAGTATAGGAGGGAAAGAGACCCAGTACTTC.